A selection of T cell receptor beta chains follows, all from one sample in a study of response to subunit inactivated influenza vaccine. TCRdb recomputed calls from the RT-PCR reads with MiXCR, one row per CDR3 protein. The profile covers hundreds of thousands of distinct CDR3 sequences, with around 15% appearing a single time and less than 8.5% taken by the ten largest. The material was PBMCs from blood, obtained 14 to 15 days before vaccination. All receptors come from a man in his forties or fifties who received an inactivated influenza vaccine. CDR3s include the opening cysteine and the closing phenylalanine or tryptophan. D genes are given only for firm matches. Rows may omit the clone size; those that give it use once, few, many or a size class.

V: TRBV10-3
size: few
J: TRBJ2-7
D: TRBD1
CDR3: CAISEPRQGPEQYF
DNA: TGTGCCATCAGTGAGCCCAGACAGGGGCCCGAGCAGTACTTC

V: TRBV7-8
size: .
J: TRBJ2-7
D: TRBD2
CDR3: CASSLWAGRDEQYF
DNA: TGTGCCAGCAGCTTATGGGCAGGGAGGGACGAGCAGTACTTC

V: TRBV24-1
size: .
J: TRBJ1-4
D: TRBD1
CDR3: CATSDSLTGGNEKLFF
DNA: TGTGCCACCAGTGACTCCTTGACAGGGGGAAATGAAAAACTGTTTTTT

V: TRBV5-1
size: .
J: TRBJ2-3
D: .
CDR3: CASSLGRPGTDTQYF
DNA: TGCGCCAGCAGTTTGGGGCGCCCCGGCACAGATACGCAGTATTTT

V: TRBV7-2
size: few
J: TRBJ1-2
D: TRBD1
CDR3: CASRKGTASYGYTF
DNA: TGTGCCAGCAGAAAGGGGACAGCGAGCTATGGCTACACCTTC

V: TRBV20-1
size: few
J: TRBJ2-3
D: TRBD2
CDR3: CSVPERGGFQDTQYF
DNA: TGCAGTGTTCCGGAGCGGGGGGGCTTCCAAGATACGCAGTATTTT

V: TRBV29-1
size: .
J: TRBJ2-1
D: .
CDR3: CSVDPGSNEQFF
DNA: TGCAGCGTTGACCCGGGAAGCAATGAGCAGTTCTTC

V: TRBV4-2
size: .
J: TRBJ2-3
D: TRBD1
CDR3: CASSRRQGAGTDTQYF
DNA: TGTGCCAGCAGCCGAAGACAGGGGGCTGGCACAGATACGCAGTATTTT

V: TRBV6-2/TRBV6-3
size: .
J: TRBJ1-2
D: .
CDR3: CASSLQPRYGYTF
DNA: TGTGCCAGCAGTCTACAACCTCGCTATGGCTACACCTTC

V: TRBV7-9
size: few
J: TRBJ2-4
D: .
CDR3: CASSRTENIQYF
DNA: TGTGCCAGCAGCCGGACCGAAAACATTCAGTACTTC

V: TRBV25-1
size: few
J: TRBJ2-7
D: TRBD2
CDR3: CASSEGTSGSPYEQYF
DNA: TGTGCCAGCAGTGAAGGGACTAGCGGGAGTCCCTACGAGCAGTACTTC

V: TRBV20-1
size: many
J: TRBJ2-1
D: TRBD1
CDR3: CSAGTGGSYNEQFF
DNA: TGCAGTGCGGGAACAGGGGGATCCTACAATGAGCAGTTCTTC

V: TRBV12-3/TRBV12-4
size: .
J: TRBJ2-1
D: .
CDR3: CASSLGSGTEFF
DNA: TGTGCCAGCAGTTTGGGTTCAGGGACCGAGTTCTTC

V: TRBV2
size: .
J: TRBJ2-4
D: .
CDR3: CASRGVAKNIQYF
DNA: TGTGCCAGCAGAGGAGTGGCCAAAAACATTCAGTACTTC

V: TRBV10-3
size: few
J: TRBJ2-1
D: .
CDR3: CAISDTGRGAYNEQFF
DNA: TGTGCCATCAGTGACACGGGGAGGGGGGCCTACAATGAGCAGTTCTTC

V: TRBV12-3/TRBV12-4
size: many
J: TRBJ2-1
D: .
CDR3: CASSTRGGGAEQFF
DNA: TGTGCCAGCAGTACTCGAGGAGGGGGTGCTGAGCAGTTCTTC

V: TRBV5-1
size: .
J: TRBJ1-1
D: .
CDR3: CASSLDQGLAFF
DNA: TGCGCCAGCAGCTTGGATCAGGGTTTGGCTTTCTTT

V: TRBV19
size: .
J: TRBJ2-7
D: .
CDR3: CASSIRGFSYEQYF
DNA: TGTGCCAGTAGTATTCGAGGGTTCTCCTACGAGCAGTACTTC

V: TRBV18
size: .
J: TRBJ2-7
D: .
CDR3: CASSPLSGAGSYEQYF
DNA: TGTGCCAGCTCACCACTCAGCGGTGCCGGGTCCTACGAGCAGTACTTC

V: TRBV5-1
size: .
J: TRBJ2-7
D: .
CDR3: CASSTATGTGKYEQYF
DNA: TGCGCCAGCAGCACCGCTACCGGGACGGGGAAATACGAGCAGTACTTC

V: TRBV19
size: .
J: TRBJ1-4
D: .
CDR3: CASSITGATNEKLFF
DNA: TGTGCCAGTAGTATAACGGGTGCAACTAATGAAAAACTGTTTTTT

V: TRBV5-1
size: few
J: TRBJ2-2
D: .
CDR3: CASKLENTGELFF
DNA: TGCGCCAGCAAGTTGGAGAACACCGGGGAGCTGTTTTTT

V: TRBV4-3
size: few
J: TRBJ2-2
D: TRBD2
CDR3: CASSQGTSGGRNTGELFF
DNA: TGCGCCAGCAGCCAAGGGACTAGCGGGGGGCGGAACACCGGGGAGCTGTTTTTT

V: TRBV19
size: few
J: TRBJ2-5
D: .
CDR3: CASSPTVPDGIRTQYF
DNA: TGTGCCAGTAGTCCGACGGTCCCTGATGGTATCCGGACCCAGTACTTC

V: TRBV7-7
size: few
J: TRBJ2-5
D: TRBD2
CDR3: CASSTGRLAAEGLETQYF
DNA: TGTGCCAGCAGCACCGGAAGACTAGCCGCAGAGGGTTTGGAGACCCAGTACTTC

V: TRBV6-2/TRBV6-3
size: .
J: TRBJ1-6
D: TRBD1
CDR3: CASSYLGQGRSPLHF
DNA: TGTGCCAGCAGTTACCTGGGACAGGGAAGATCACCCCTCCACTTT

V: TRBV2
size: many
J: TRBJ2-7
D: .
CDR3: CASVRTGHEQYF
DNA: TGTGCCAGCGTCAGGACTGGGCACGAGCAGTACTTC

V: TRBV5-1
size: many
J: TRBJ2-5
D: TRBD2
CDR3: CASSWVAGPQETQYF
DNA: TGCGCCAGCAGCTGGGTAGCGGGCCCTCAAGAGACCCAGTACTTC

V: TRBV20-1
size: few
J: TRBJ2-7
D: TRBD1
CDR3: CSAGQGAAYEQYF
DNA: TGCAGTGCGGGACAGGGGGCCGCCTACGAGCAGTACTTC

V: TRBV4-3
size: .
J: TRBJ2-7
D: TRBD1
CDR3: CASSVTGGPYEQYF
DNA: TGCGCCAGCAGCGTCACAGGGGGGCCCTACGAGCAGTACTTC

V: TRBV11-2
size: few
J: TRBJ2-7
D: .
CDR3: CASSLGILEQYF
DNA: TGTGCCAGCAGCTTAGGGATTCTCGAGCAGTACTTC

V: TRBV5-5
size: many
J: TRBJ1-3
D: .
CDR3: CASSYQQGYGNTIYF
DNA: TGTGCCAGCAGCTACCAACAGGGATACGGAAACACCATATATTTT

V: TRBV25-1
size: .
J: TRBJ2-1
D: TRBD2
CDR3: CASSFSPWTSGGYNEQFF
DNA: TGTGCCAGCAGTTTCAGTCCCTGGACTAGCGGGGGGTACAATGAGCAGTTCTTC

V: TRBV27
size: many
J: TRBJ2-5
D: TRBD1
CDR3: CASSLIGTGAQETQYF
DNA: TGTGCCAGCAGTTTAATCGGGACAGGGGCTCAAGAGACCCAGTACTTC

V: TRBV29-1
size: .
J: TRBJ2-1
D: .
CDR3: CSVGAAGRGNEQFF
DNA: TGCAGCGTTGGGGCGGCAGGGAGAGGCAATGAGCAGTTCTTC

V: TRBV5-1
size: many
J: TRBJ2-5
D: .
CDR3: CASSLRLEETQYF
DNA: TGCGCCAGCAGCTTAAGGTTGGAAGAGACCCAGTACTTC

V: TRBV18
size: many
J: TRBJ2-1
D: .
CDR3: CASSPVGSYNEQFF
DNA: TGTGCCAGCTCCCCGGTAGGTTCCTACAATGAGCAGTTCTTC

V: TRBV20-1
size: few
J: TRBJ2-7
D: TRBD1
CDR3: CSARAGGQGPHTYEQYF
DNA: TGCAGTGCTAGAGCGGGTGGACAGGGGCCCCATACCTACGAGCAGTACTTC

V: TRBV29-1
size: .
J: TRBJ2-1
D: .
CDR3: CSWRQWNEQFF
DNA: TGCAGCTGGCGACAGTGGAATGAGCAGTTCTTC

V: TRBV24-1
size: .
J: TRBJ2-1
D: .
CDR3: CATSDLLVSRNEQFF
DNA: TGTGCCACCAGTGATTTACTAGTTTCACGCAATGAGCAGTTCTTC

V: TRBV7-2
size: .
J: TRBJ2-3
D: .
CDR3: CASSLEGPTVPDTQYF
DNA: TGTGCCAGCAGCTTAGAAGGGCCGACCGTACCAGATACGCAGTATTTT

V: TRBV28
size: .
J: TRBJ1-5
D: TRBD1
CDR3: CASSPPDRDRQPQHF
DNA: TGTGCCAGCAGCCCCCCCGACAGGGACCGGCAGCCCCAGCATTTT

V: TRBV5-1
size: .
J: TRBJ1-2
D: .
CDR3: CASSLGALRDGYTF
DNA: TGCGCCAGCAGCTTAGGTGCTCTAAGGGATGGCTACACCTTC

V: TRBV19
size: .
J: TRBJ2-1
D: TRBD2
CDR3: CASSIVAGLAGGTGKQFF
DNA: TGTGCCAGTAGTATAGTCGCGGGACTAGCGGGAGGCACGGGAAAACAGTTCTTC

V: TRBV15
size: many
J: TRBJ2-2
D: .
CDR3: CATSRVGGSLNTGELFF
DNA: TGTGCCACCAGCAGAGTGGGGGGCAGCTTAAACACCGGGGAGCTGTTTTTT

V: TRBV7-2
size: many
J: TRBJ2-1
D: .
CDR3: CASSPQRNEQFF
DNA: TGTGCCAGCAGCCCCCAGAGGAATGAGCAGTTCTTC

V: TRBV7-2
size: few
J: TRBJ2-7
D: .
CDR3: CASSLVASLYEQYF
DNA: TGTGCCAGCAGCTTAGTAGCTAGCCTCTACGAGCAGTACTTC

V: TRBV20-1
size: few
J: TRBJ2-4
D: .
CDR3: CSAWRLAKNIQYF
DNA: TGCAGTGCCTGGAGGTTAGCCAAAAACATTCAGTACTTC

V: TRBV6-1
size: .
J: TRBJ2-1
D: .
CDR3: CASSERGTSGQFF
DNA: TGTGCCAGCAGTGAAAGGGGGACTTCTGGACAGTTCTTC

V: TRBV20-1
size: many
J: TRBJ1-5
D: TRBD1
CDR3: CSAREGGAGQPQHF
DNA: TGCAGTGCTAGAGAAGGGGGCGCGGGGCAGCCCCAGCATTTT

V: TRBV7-2
size: few
J: TRBJ1-6
D: .
CDR3: CASSLALRRMGPKPNSPLHF
DNA: TGTGCCAGCAGCTTAGCGCTTAGGAGAATGGGGCCGAAACCTAATTCACCCCTCCACTTT

V: TRBV20-1
size: few
J: TRBJ2-7
D: TRBD2
CDR3: CSARRTSSYEQYF
DNA: TGCAGTGCTAGAAGGACTAGCTCCTACGAGCAGTACTTC